The 25 T cell receptor beta chains below were found in one sample sequenced in a study of T cell responses to AZD1222 COVID-19 vaccine. Only in-frame clones appear in the TCRdb table, and some are missing; sequencing was by immunoSEQ multiplex PCR. The sample lists about 97,000 clones, 84% occurring once. The sample here was peripheral blood, taken on day 0 of AZD1222 vaccination. These receptors were collected from an adult in good health.

This clone came up once. CDR3 sequence: CASSMGGSSYNEQFF. CDR3 in DNA: TGTGCCAGTAGTATGGGCGGGAGCTCCTACAATGAGCAGTTCTTC. This chain uses TRBV19 with TRBJ2-1, with 7 bases matching TRBD2. Losses at the gene ends were 3 bases for V and 0 bases for J; bases not matched to a gene: 2. Per the germline V gene, CDR1 is LNHDA and CDR2 is SQIVND (reference sequence). The length of the CDR3 is 15 residues.

The CDR3 DNA sequence: TGTGCCAGCAGTCAGACAGGAAACACTGAAGCTTTCTTT. Translated: CASSQTGNTEAFF. The V gene is TRBV25-1, the J gene TRBJ1-1; a weak D match, TRBD1 (6 bases). Germline CDR1 is MGHDK and CDR2 is SYGVNS. V gave up 5 bases and J gave up 2 bases, with 9 bases separating them. The CDR3 consists of 13 residues.

The gene calls are TRBV30 and TRBJ1-2; tentative D call: TRBD1 (6 bases). CDR1 and CDR2 from the germline V gene are GTSNPN and SVGIG (reference sequence). The germline V and J ends were trimmed by 0 bases and 4 bases, with 15 bases remaining between them. The CDR3 has 15 residues. Written as DNA, the CDR3 is TGTGCCTGGAGTGTACAGGGACATTTGTTCTATGGCTACACCTTC. Its protein product is CAWSVQGHLFYGYTF.

The chain couples TRBV5-8 to TRBJ2-3; 9 nucleotides agree with TRBD2. J lost 3 bases, V lost 7 bases, and 15 bases had no gene match. Germline CDR1 SGHTS, CDR2 YDEGEE. The CDR3 covers 17 residues. This CDR3 reads CASVSQGTSLGTDTQYF. CDR3 sequence (DNA): TGTGCCAGCGTCTCTCAAGGGACTAGCTTAGGTACAGATACGCAGTATTTT.

The genes are TRBV24-1 and TRBJ1-5, with TRBD1 matching 7 bases. The CDR3 extends over 16 amino acids. J was trimmed by 3 bases and V by 4 bases; bases with no gene match: 8. The germline CDR1 and CDR2 sequences are KGHDR and SFDVKD. This CDR3 reads CATSETAGGLNQPQHF. The CDR3 region has the DNA TGTGCCACCAGTGAGACAGCAGGGGGTCTCAATCAGCCCCAGCATTTT.

The gene calls are TRBV7-2 and TRBJ1-3; D call uncertain. The ends were cut back, 4 bases at V and 2 bases at J, with 18 bases in the middle. Germline-derived CDR1 and CDR2 are SGHTA and FQGNSA. CDR3 size: 17 residues. CDR3 DNA: TGTGCCAGCAGCTCTAGACGGTACCTCGGGCCTGGAAACACCATATATTTT. Translation gives CASSSRRYLGPGNTIYF.

The V and J genes are TRBV6-5 and TRBJ2-2; D gene uncertain. CDR1 MNHEY and CDR2 SVGAGI come from the germline V gene. With 6 bases removed from V and 1 base from J, the gap between germline ends came to 9 bases. The CDR3 covers 14 residues. CDR3 sequence: CASRPNGNTGELFF. The CDR3 bases are TGTGCCAGCAGGCCTAACGGGAACACCGGGGAGCTGTTTTTT.

This clone was seen just once. V is TRBV7-9 and J is TRBJ2-7, with TRBD1 matching over 9 bases. The ends lost 1 base at V and 1 base at J; junction bases unmatched: 5. This CDR3 is built from 16 residues. Germline assignment: CDR1 SEHNR and CDR2 FQNEAQ (reference sequence). In DNA form, the CDR3 reads TGTGCCAGCAGCTTAGGAGGGACAGGGTATTCCTACGAGCAGTACGTC. It specifies CASSLGGTGYSYEQYV.

This clone was recorded only once. This chain connects TRBV6-5 to TRBJ2-3, with 12 bases identical to TRBD2. After removal of 5 bases from V and 4 bases from J, the junction contained 1 base not matched to a gene. Germline V CDR1 and CDR2: MNHEY, SVGAGI. The CDR3 length is 14 residues. The DNA of the CDR3 is TGTGCCAGCAGTACTAGCGGGAGGTCAGATACGCAGTATTTT. Encoded protein: CASSTSGRSDTQYF.

In its sample, this clone was seen a few times. DNA of the CDR3: TGCGCCAGCAGCTTGATCGGGGGACCTGGCTACACCTTC. Amino acids: CASSLIGGPGYTF. The gene calls are TRBV5-1 and TRBJ1-2; tentative D call: TRBD1 (5 bases). The germline CDR1 and CDR2 sequences are SGHRS and YFSETQ. The V end lost 1 base, the J end lost 7 bases, and 11 bases lay between the germline ends. There are 13 residues in the CDR3.

The CDR3 sequence is CASSNVGAISGNTIYF. DNA of the CDR3: TGTGCCAGCAGCAACGTAGGGGCCATCTCTGGAAACACCATATATTTT. The gene calls are TRBV3-1 (or the pseudogene TRBV3-2) and TRBJ1-3, with a tentative D call TRBD1 (5 bases). Germline V gene data show CDR1 as LGHDT and CDR2 as YNNKEL (reference sequence). The CDR3 is 16 amino acids. Trimming shortened V by 5 bases and J by 0 bases, and 14 bases separated the two germline ends.

The chain uses TRBV4-3 and TRBJ1-4; TRBD1 aligns across 8 bases. This CDR3 comprises 15 residues. Germline V gives CDR1 LGHNA, CDR2 YSLEER. The V segment lost 4 bases and the J segment 8 bases; nucleotides outside the gene matches: 9. The CDR3 reads CASSPGQGKNEKLFF. CDR3 DNA sequence: TGCGCCAGCAGCCCCGGACAGGGAAAAAACGAAAAACTGTTTTTT.

CDR3 DNA: TGTGCCAGCAGCCACTCAGTGGGGGCCGGGCATGAGCAGTTCTTC. This codes for CASSHSVGAGHEQFF. The chain is built from TRBV7-2 and TRBJ2-1; weak D call: TRBD1 (6 bases). V gave up 5 bases and J gave up 8 bases, with 19 bases separating them. The CDR3 is 15 amino acids. CDR1 is SGHTA, CDR2 FQGNSA, per germline.

A single count supports this clone. V usage is TRBV6-2 or TRBV6-3 and J usage is TRBJ1-1; D not resolved. Per the germline V gene, CDR1 is MNHEY and CDR2 is SVGEGT. The CDR3 is made up of 18 amino acids. With 2 bases removed from V and 0 bases from J, the gap between germline ends came to 19 bases. CDR3 sequence (DNA): TGTGCCAGCAGTTACCCCCTGTCAGGTCAGCCGATGAACACTGAAGCTTTCTTT. Residues: CASSYPLSGQPMNTEAFF.

V usage is TRBV4-1 and J usage is TRBJ2-1; 9 positions agree with TRBD1. V lost 3 bases, J lost 1 base, and 1 base stayed unmatched. This CDR3 comprises 15 residues. CDR1 MGHRA and CDR2 YSYEKL come from the germline V gene. The CDR3 sequence is CASSHGTGSYNEQFF. CDR3 nucleotide sequence: TGCGCCAGCAGCCACGGGACAGGGTCCTACAATGAGCAGTTCTTC.

The V call is TRBV7-2, the J call TRBJ2-3, with 10 bases identical to TRBD2. V dropped 6 bases and J dropped 6; count of bases not matched to a gene: 12. The CDR3 totals 16 residues. CDR1 and CDR2 (germline): SGHTA, FQGNSA. This CDR3 reads CASSPTGTSVSDTQYF. In DNA, the CDR3 is TGTGCCAGCAGTCCAACCGGGACTAGCGTATCCGATACGCAGTATTTT.

This clone was seen just once. The chain carries TRBV4-2 and TRBJ2-7; D might be TRBD2 (6 bases). Deletions cut 3 bases from V and 2 bases from J, with 17 bases between. The CDR3 has 16 residues. From germline, CDR1 is LGHNA and CDR2 YNFKEQ. This CDR3 is CASSQDTSPGAYEQYF. CDR3 sequence (DNA): TGTGCCAGCAGCCAGGACACCTCCCCGGGGGCCTACGAGCAGTACTTC.

The V gene is TRBV6-5, the J gene TRBJ1-6; TRBD1 matches at 7 bases. CDR1 and CDR2 from the germline V gene are MNHEY and SVGAGI. Trimming removed 8 bases from V and 7 bases from J; junction bases left unmatched: 5. The CDR3 consists of 13 residues. The CDR3 DNA reads as TGTGCCAGCGGGTACAGGGGAAATTCACCCCTCCACTTT. This codes for CASGYRGNSPLHF.

The J gene is TRBJ1-1, the V gene TRBV6-4, with unresolved D. Looked up from germline, CDR1 is MRHNA and CDR2 is SNTAGT. V lost 9 bases, J lost 5 bases, and 13 bases lay in between. CDR3 length: 12 residues. The DNA of the CDR3 is TGTGCCAGATACAATTGGGGAACTGAAGCTTTCTTT. The encoded protein is CARYNWGTEAFF.

This clone was picked up one time. The V and J genes are TRBV5-1 and TRBJ2-1, with 9 bases aligning to TRBD2. CDR3 size: 16 residues. Germline loops: CDR1 SGHRS, CDR2 YFSETQ. With V trimmed by 0 bases and J by 9 bases, 10 bases remained unmatched. CDR3 bases: TGCGCCAGCAGCTTGGGGCGCGGGGGGGGCCGCAGTGAGCAGTTCTTC. Residues: CASSLGRGGGRSEQFF.

This chain links TRBV21-1 with TRBJ1-6. TRBV21-1 is annotated as a pseudogene. This CDR3 spans 16 amino acids. The CDR3, as DNA: TGTGCCAGCAGCAAGGGGGGGGGAGTTTATAATTCACCCCTCCACTTT. Its protein product is CASSKGGGVYNSPLHF.

This chain connects TRBV2 to TRBJ1-5; 8 bases map to TRBD1. The V and J ends lost 6 bases and 7 bases, in that order; junction bases with no gene match: 8. Germline CDR1 and CDR2: SNHLY and FYNNEI. The CDR3 is 14 amino acids. This CDR3 reads CASSASGGRQPQHF. CDR3 sequence (DNA): TGTGCCAGCAGCGCCTCAGGGGGCCGCCAGCCCCAGCATTTT.

This chain joins TRBV12-5 and TRBJ1-6; maybe TRBD1 (6 bases). CDR3 length equals 17 residues. Trimming cost V 3 bases and J 3 bases, with 15 bases left between them. Germline-derived CDR1 and CDR2 are LGHNT and FRNRAP. CDR3 bases: TGTGCTAGTGGTTTCGCCCCGGGACAAGACTATAATTCACCCCTCCACTTT. This gives the protein CASGFAPGQDYNSPLHF.

The V gene is TRBV7-8, the J gene TRBJ2-3; 12 bases line up with TRBD2. CDR1 is SGHVS and CDR2 is FQNEAQ in the germline V gene. The ends lost 2 bases at V and 4 bases at J; junction bases unmatched: 4. The CDR3 totals 16 residues. CDR3: CASSLQTSGSPDTQYF. The CDR3 DNA reads as TGTGCCAGCAGCTTACAGACTAGCGGGAGCCCAGATACGCAGTATTTT.

The CDR3 nucleotides are TGCAGCGTTCGTAAGGGGCGGGAGACCCAGTACTTC. Residues: CSVRKGRETQYF. V gene TRBV29-1 combines with J gene TRBJ2-5, with D maybe TRBD1 (5 bases). Germline loops: CDR1 SQVTM, CDR2 ANQGSEA. The CDR3 is 12 amino acids. Trimming left V 5 bases short and J 5 bases short, with 12 bases between.